Listed here are 18 T cell receptor beta chains from one sample, sequenced in a study of beta chain features in type 1 diabetes (dated by TCRdb to 2016 to 2019). The library came from the immunoSEQ multiplex PCR assay. The entire isolated RNA was reverse transcribed using the High Capacity cDNA Reverse Transcription Kit, and thus expressed TCRB transcripts were sequenced. Here the immuneACCESS table is served through TCRdb, limited to in-frame sequences with V and J called. Missing clones are a known gap in these copies; in checked studies unresolved V genes cover under half, and the rest lacks a known reason. The sample table records about 210,000 clones; approximately 10% of these occur just once. The leading ten clones occupy 1% to 1.5% of the sample. Sequenced input: central memory CD4+ T cells from blood. The receptors originated from a man aged 18 to 29 in good health.

CDR3 DNA sequence: TGTGCCAGCAGTTACGCACCAAACCTAGGGAACGAGCAGTACTTC. This sequence encodes CASSYAPNLGNEQYF. V is TRBV6-6 and J is TRBJ2-7; D unresolved. Trimming took 2 bases from V and 5 from J, leaving 16 bases between them. The CDR3 spans 15 residues. The germline V gene has CDR1 MNHNY and CDR2 SVGAGI (reference sequence).

This clone was counted many times. A junction boundary mismatches the germline segment, possibly from a read error. The V and J genes are TRBV7-7 and TRBJ2-5; D unclear. The CDR3 is 13 amino acids. Germline CDR1 and CDR2: SSHAT and FNYEAQ (reference sequence). This CDR3 reads CASSDRWQETQYF. The CDR3 DNA sequence: TGTGCTAGCAGCGACCGTTGGCAAGAGACCCAGTACTTC.

This clone occurred once. This sequence joins TRBV9 and TRBJ1-1, with D perhaps TRBD1 (5 bases). V was shortened by 0 bases and J by 4 bases, with 10 bases between the two germline ends. The CDR3 consists of 14 residues. Per the germline V gene, CDR1 is SGDLS and CDR2 is YYNGEE. In DNA form, the CDR3 reads TGTGCCAGCAGCGTAGAGCCGGGGGGCACTGAAGCTTTCTTT. Its translation: CASSVEPGGTEAFF.

V gene TRBV28 combines with J gene TRBJ2-3, with 7 positions matching TRBD1. The V and J ends lost 8 bases and 3 bases, in that order; junction bases with no gene match: 8. This CDR3 is 14 amino acids long. Germline assignment: CDR1 MDHEN and CDR2 SYDVKM. The CDR3: CASASRGWTDTQYF. The CDR3 DNA reads TGTGCCAGCGCGAGCAGGGGGTGGACAGATACGCAGTATTTT.

The rearrangement joins TRBV4-1 to TRBJ2-5; D may be TRBD1 (6 bases). The CDR3 is made up of 15 amino acids. Germline CDR1 reads MGHRA; CDR2 reads YSYEKL. Trimming left V 0 bases short and J 2 bases short, with 10 bases between. This CDR3 reads CASSQDLRGQETQYF. In nucleotides, the CDR3 is TGCGCCAGCAGCCAAGATCTGAGGGGGCAAGAGACCCAGTACTTC.

This clone was counted between two and nine times. One base away lies a much larger clone, so this may be a sequencing read error. The chain is built from TRBV30 and TRBJ1-2; a possible D gene is TRBD1 (5 bases). CDR1 and CDR2 from the germline V gene are GTSNPN and SVGIG (reference sequence). V lost 8 bases, J lost 4 bases, and 17 bases lay in between. This CDR3 is 13 amino acids long. The CDR3 is CATLSGRGYGYTF. The CDR3 DNA follows: TGTGCCACCCTCTCGGGACGGGGCTATGGCTACACCTTC.

This clone turned up a few times. The genes are TRBV28 and TRBJ2-1; 8 nucleotides agree with TRBD2. The CDR3 is 14 residues long. J was trimmed by 8 bases and V by 1 base; bases with no gene match: 4. Germline V gene lookup returns CDR1 MDHEN and CDR2 SYDVKM. As DNA, the CDR3 is TGTGCCAGCAGTTTATCCGGGACTAGATATGAGCAGTTCTTC. It codes for CASSLSGTRYEQFF. Complete variable domain (other parts from reference TRBV28 and TRBJ2-1): DVKVTQSSRYLVKRTGEKVFLECVQDMDHENMFWYRQDPGLGLRLIYFSYDVKMKEKGDIPEGYSVSREKKERFSLILESASTNQTSMYLCASSLSGTRYEQFFGPGTRLTVL.

The rearrangement joins TRBV12-2 to TRBJ2-7. TRBV12-2 is an annotated pseudogene. The CDR3 has 15 residues. The CDR3 here is CASRLEGVGRYEQYF. CDR3 in DNA: TGTGCAAGTCGCTTAGAGGGTGTCGGACGCTACGAGCAGTACTTC.

The chain has TRBV5-4 and TRBJ2-2; D might be TRBD1 (6 bases). The CDR3 extends over 16 amino acids. V was trimmed by 1 base and J by 7 bases, leaving 17 bases between them. Per germline, CDR1 SGHNT and CDR2 YYREEE (reference sequence). As DNA, the CDR3 is TGTGCCAGCAGCTTGACCAGGACAGCCGGGCGCGGGGAGCTGTTTTTT. Translation: CASSLTRTAGRGELFF. The variable domain in full, with the rest retrieved from reference TRBV5-4 and TRBJ2-2, is ETGVTQSPTHLIKTRGQQVTLRCSSQSGHNTVSWYQQALGQGPQFIFQYYREEENGRGNFPPRFSGLQFPNYSSELNVNALELDDSALYLCASSLTRTAGRGELFFGEGSRLTVL.

Note on this clone: This may arise from a read error, as a much more abundant clone is one base away. The CDR3 spells CASSPSNNFNYGYTF. CDR3 DNA sequence: TGTGCCAGCAGCCCGTCGAACAACTTCAACTATGGCTACACCTTC. The rearrangement links TRBV5-4 to TRBJ1-2; no clear D gene. The CDR3 consists of 15 residues. Germline V gives CDR1 SGHNT, CDR2 YYREEE (reference sequence). Trimming left V 4 bases short and J 2 bases short, with 15 bases between.

This clone was picked up many times. The chain combines TRBV7-2 with TRBJ2-6, with D tentatively TRBD2 (6 bases). Looked up from germline, CDR1 is SGHTA and CDR2 is FQGNSA. V was shortened by 6 bases and J by 0 bases, with 9 bases between the two germline ends. This CDR3 has 15 residues. CDR3 DNA sequence: TGTGCCAGCAGTTACGGGGGCTCTGGGGCCAACGTCCTGACTTTC. Translation gives CASSYGGSGANVLTF. The full variable domain, in which reference TRBV7-2 and TRBJ2-6 provide the parts outside the CDR3, is GAGVSQSPSNKVTEKGKDVELRCDPISGHTALYWYRQSLGQGLEFLIYFQGNSAPDKSGLPSDRFSAERTGGSVSTLTIQRTQQEDSAVYLCASSYGGSGANVLTFGAGSRLTVL.

This clone was seen a handful of times. The chain recombines TRBV11-2 with TRBJ2-6; D may be TRBD1 (6 bases). V dropped 2 bases and J dropped 4 bases, with 12 bases sitting between them. Germline CDR1 and CDR2: SGHAT and FQNNGV. This CDR3 contains 16 residues. CDR3 sequence (DNA): TGTGCCAGCAGCTTAAGCACAGGGCCCGGGGCCAACGTCCTGACTTTC. It specifies CASSLSTGPGANVLTF.

This clone was found many times. The chain recombines TRBV2 with TRBJ2-5; D is unresolved. Germline CDR1 SNHLY, CDR2 FYNNEI. Trimming removed 8 bases at V and 1 base at J, with 11 bases between. The CDR3 extends over 13 amino acids. The CDR3 DNA sequence: TGTGCCAGCCTCACAGACTCCCAAGAGACCCAGTACTTC. As protein: CASLTDSQETQYF.

V usage is TRBV2 and J usage is TRBJ2-6, with 7 bases matching TRBD1. The junction had 7 bases not matched to a gene; V was cut back by 8 bases and J by 3 bases. The V gene's germline CDR1 is SNHLY and CDR2 FYNNEI. The CDR3 spans 15 residues. CDR3 loop: CASVADRDGANVLTF. The CDR3 bases are TGTGCCAGCGTAGCTGACAGGGATGGGGCCAACGTCCTGACTTTC.

The chain combines TRBV7-2 with TRBJ2-1; D perhaps matches TRBD1 (6 bases). The CDR3 is 15 amino acids. Between the trimmed V and J ends, which lost 3 bases and 2 bases, there was a span of 11 bases. CDR1 and CDR2 from the germline V gene are SGHTA and FQGNSA. CDR3 in DNA: TGTGCCAGCAGCTTGAACTGGGGGCCCTACAATGAGCAGTTCTTC. Amino acids: CASSLNWGPYNEQFF.

This clone came up a few times. The chain links TRBV12-5 to TRBJ2-1; D is perhaps TRBD1 (5 bases). The CDR3 is 15 amino acids. Germline CDR1 is LGHNT and CDR2 is FRNRAP. Between the trimmed V and J ends, which lost 7 bases and 7 bases, there was a span of 20 bases. This CDR3 is CASANGGAPRNEQFF. The DNA for the CDR3 is TGTGCTAGTGCCAACGGTGGGGCTCCAAGGAATGAGCAGTTCTTC.

The chain employs TRBV18 and TRBJ2-7; 12 bases are shared with TRBD2. V was clipped by 5 bases and J by 7 bases; unmatched bases: 9. CDR1 is KGHSH and CDR2 is LQKENI in the germline V gene. The CDR3 loop spans 15 amino acids. The CDR3 DNA sequence: TGTGCCAGCTCAGCACTAGCGGGGGGCCAAGGGGAGCAGTACTTC. This translates into CASSALAGGQGEQYF.

This clone was seen a few times. The V and J genes are TRBV6-5 and TRBJ2-5; no reliable D call. Germline V lookup: CDR1 MNHEY, CDR2 SVGAGI. V was trimmed by 2 bases and J by 5 bases, leaving 9 bases between them. The CDR3 is 13 residues long. CDR3 DNA sequence: TGTGCCAGCAGTTACGGTTCGCTGGAGACCCAGTACTTC. This gives the protein CASSYGSLETQYF.